This T cell receptor (beta chain) was obtained from a study of blood T cell repertoires in COVID-19. Turning to the study itself: Samples representing acute and convalescent COVID-19 were sourced from the United States, Italy and Spain. PBMCs, B-cell-depleted T cells, or T cells were the source of the cDNA or gDNA that made up the material.

The CDR3 contains 14 residues. Germline-derived CDR1 and CDR2 are SEHNR and FQNEAQ (reference sequence). V shed 3 bases and J 2 bases; nucleotides not matched to a gene: 2. This clone appeared a few times. The authors' processing: Reference gene primer amplification yielded estimated nucleated cell counts. TCRdb's table, derived via immunoSEQ multiplex PCR, lists solely in-frame clones and lacks some. V and J calls and clone size are copied from that table; D and trimming were computed from the DNA. The table shows under 300,000 clones, with 80% to 85% occurring only once. This TCR derives from a woman aged 18-30 years with acute or convalescent COVID-19. Sequenced input: peripheral blood. V usage is TRBV7-9 and J usage is TRBJ2-7, with TRBD2 matching over 9 bases. This CDR3 reads CASSFSGSPYEQYF. As DNA, the CDR3 is TGTGCCAGCAGCTTTAGCGGGAGCCCCTACGAGCAGTACTTC.